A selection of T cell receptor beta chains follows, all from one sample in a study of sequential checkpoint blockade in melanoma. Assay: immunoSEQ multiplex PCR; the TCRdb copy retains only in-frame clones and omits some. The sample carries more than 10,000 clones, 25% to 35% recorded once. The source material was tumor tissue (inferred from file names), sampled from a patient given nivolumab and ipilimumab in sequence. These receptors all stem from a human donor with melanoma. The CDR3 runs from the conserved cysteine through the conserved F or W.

CASSLPPLGNTIYF	14	TRBV11-3	TRBJ1-3
CASSLRPDNEQFF	13	TRBV6-8	TRBJ2-1
CASSRLTTGSNGELFF	16	TRBV18	TRBJ2-2
CASSLGQGFTDTQYF	15	TRBV5-1	TRBJ2-3
CASSPRTGVVSGANVLTF	18	TRBV18	TRBJ2-6
CASSSLGTGGTQYF	14	TRBV7-5	TRBJ2-5
CASSLAPSGRGEDEQFF	17	TRBV14	TRBJ2-1
CASRSQGAGETQYF	14	TRBV19	TRBJ2-5
CASSLRTGGLDGYTF	15	TRBV11-3	TRBJ1-2
CASSPDRGRETQYF	14	TRBV19	TRBJ2-5
CASSLHGPSGDTGELFF	17	TRBV7-4	TRBJ2-2
CASRPTYQTVPSYNEQFF	18	TRBV28	TRBJ2-1
CASSPYSGTSGRSEQYF	17	TRBV11-3	TRBJ2-7
CSVDGVVKQNRYEQYF	16	TRBV29-1	TRBJ2-7
CASSYPAQGAEEKLFF	16	TRBV6-8	TRBJ1-4
CASSYGAGSSDTQYF	15	TRBV19	TRBJ2-3
CASSFSQGVEAFF	13	TRBV28	TRBJ1-1
CASSSGLNWETQYF	14	TRBV11-3	TRBJ2-5
CASVGLAESYEQYF	14	TRBV28	TRBJ2-7
CSVEDQPGYGGYTF	14	TRBV29-1	TRBJ1-2
CASRLAGYYNEQFF	14	TRBV19	TRBJ2-1
CASSSGGTRTPYEQYF	16	TRBV5-1	TRBJ2-7
CAIKRGELNTEAFF	14	TRBV6-8	TRBJ1-1
CASTPTSGRLYEQYF	15	TRBV12-5	TRBJ2-7
CASSAGPNYGYTF	13	TRBV6-8	TRBJ1-2
CASSPVLAGGPNNEQFF	17	TRBV6-8	TRBJ2-1